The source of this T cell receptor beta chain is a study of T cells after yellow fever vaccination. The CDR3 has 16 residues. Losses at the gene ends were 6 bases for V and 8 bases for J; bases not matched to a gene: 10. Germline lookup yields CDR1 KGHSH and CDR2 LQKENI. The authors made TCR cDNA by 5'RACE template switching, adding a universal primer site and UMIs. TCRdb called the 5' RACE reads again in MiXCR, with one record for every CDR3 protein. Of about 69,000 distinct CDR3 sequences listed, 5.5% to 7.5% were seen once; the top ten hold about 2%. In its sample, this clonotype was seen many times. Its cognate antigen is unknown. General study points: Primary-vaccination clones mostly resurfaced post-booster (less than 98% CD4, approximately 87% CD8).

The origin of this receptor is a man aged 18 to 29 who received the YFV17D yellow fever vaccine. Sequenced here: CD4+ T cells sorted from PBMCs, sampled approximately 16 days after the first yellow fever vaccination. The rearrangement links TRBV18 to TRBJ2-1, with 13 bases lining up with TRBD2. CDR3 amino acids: CASSPITSGGADEQFF. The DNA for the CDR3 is TGTGCCAGCTCGCCCATTACTAGCGGGGGGGCCGATGAGCAGTTCTTC.